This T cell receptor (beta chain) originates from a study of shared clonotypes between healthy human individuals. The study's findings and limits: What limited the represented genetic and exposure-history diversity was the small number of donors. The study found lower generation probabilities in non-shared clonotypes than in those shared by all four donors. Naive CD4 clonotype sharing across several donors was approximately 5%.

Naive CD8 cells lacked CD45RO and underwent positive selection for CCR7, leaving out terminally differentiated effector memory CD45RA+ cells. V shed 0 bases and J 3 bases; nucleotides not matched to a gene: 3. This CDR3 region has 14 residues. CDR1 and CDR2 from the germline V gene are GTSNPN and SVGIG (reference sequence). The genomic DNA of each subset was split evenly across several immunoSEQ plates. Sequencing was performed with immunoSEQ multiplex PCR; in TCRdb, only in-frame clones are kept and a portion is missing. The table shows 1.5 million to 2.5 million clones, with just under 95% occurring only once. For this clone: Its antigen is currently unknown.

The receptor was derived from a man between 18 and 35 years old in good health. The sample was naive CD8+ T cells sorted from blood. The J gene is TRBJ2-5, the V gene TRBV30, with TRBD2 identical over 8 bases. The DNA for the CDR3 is TGTGCCTGGAGTGTAAGCGGGAGCGAAGAGACCCAGTACTTC. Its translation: CAWSVSGSEETQYF.